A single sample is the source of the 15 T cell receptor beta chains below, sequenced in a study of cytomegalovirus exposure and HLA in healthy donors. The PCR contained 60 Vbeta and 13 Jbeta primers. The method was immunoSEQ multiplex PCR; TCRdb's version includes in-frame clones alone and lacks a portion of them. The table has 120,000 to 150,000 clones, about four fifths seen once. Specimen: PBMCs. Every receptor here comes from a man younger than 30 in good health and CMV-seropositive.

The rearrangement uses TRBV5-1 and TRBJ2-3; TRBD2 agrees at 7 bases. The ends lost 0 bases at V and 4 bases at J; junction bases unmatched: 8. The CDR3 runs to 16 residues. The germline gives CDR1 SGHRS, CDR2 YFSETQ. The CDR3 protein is CASSLGLAESADTQYF. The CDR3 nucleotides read TGCGCCAGCAGCTTGGGGCTAGCGGAGAGCGCAGATACGCAGTATTTT.

CDR3: CASSTHGTPVNYGYTF. The CDR3 DNA follows: TGTGCCAGTAGTACACATGGGACACCAGTTAACTATGGCTACACCTTC. The chain is built from TRBV19 and TRBJ1-2; D might be TRBD1 (6 bases). This CDR3 comprises 16 residues. Trimming left V 4 bases short and J 1 base short, with 16 bases between. Per germline, CDR1 LNHDA and CDR2 SQIVND (reference sequence).

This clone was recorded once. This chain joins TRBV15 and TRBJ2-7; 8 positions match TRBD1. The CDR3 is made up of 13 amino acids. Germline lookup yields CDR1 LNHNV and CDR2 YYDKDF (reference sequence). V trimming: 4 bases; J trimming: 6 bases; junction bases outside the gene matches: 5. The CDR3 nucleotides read TGTGCCACCAGCAAAAGGACAGGGCTCGAGCAGTACTTC. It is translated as CATSKRTGLEQYF.

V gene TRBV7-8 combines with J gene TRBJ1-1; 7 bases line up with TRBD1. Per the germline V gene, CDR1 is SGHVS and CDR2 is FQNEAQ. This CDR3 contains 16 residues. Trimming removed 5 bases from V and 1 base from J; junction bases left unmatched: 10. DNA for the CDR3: TGTGCCAGCAGCGAGTACCCGGGACAGCAGAACACTGAAGCTTTCTTT. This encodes CASSEYPGQQNTEAFF.

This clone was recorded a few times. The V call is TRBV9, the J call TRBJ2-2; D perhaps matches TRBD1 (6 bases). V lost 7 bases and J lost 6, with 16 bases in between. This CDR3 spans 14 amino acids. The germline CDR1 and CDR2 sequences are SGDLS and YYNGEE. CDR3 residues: CASGKARGAGELFF. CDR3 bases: TGTGCCAGCGGAAAGGCCAGGGGTGCCGGGGAGCTGTTTTTT.

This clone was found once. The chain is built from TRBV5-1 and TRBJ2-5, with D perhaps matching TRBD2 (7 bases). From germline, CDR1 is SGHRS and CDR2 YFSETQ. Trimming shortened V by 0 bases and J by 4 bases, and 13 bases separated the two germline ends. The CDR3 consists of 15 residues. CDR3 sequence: CASSLEGGPTETQYF. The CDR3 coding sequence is TGCGCCAGCAGCTTGGAGGGGGGGCCCACAGAGACCCAGTACTTC.

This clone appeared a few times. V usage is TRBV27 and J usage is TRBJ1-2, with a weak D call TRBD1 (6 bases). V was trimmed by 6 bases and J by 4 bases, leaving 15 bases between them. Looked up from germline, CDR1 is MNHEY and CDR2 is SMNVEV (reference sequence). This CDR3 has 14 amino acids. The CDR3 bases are TGTGCCAGCAGCCCGACAGGATCAGGCTATGGCTACACCTTC. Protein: CASSPTGSGYGYTF.

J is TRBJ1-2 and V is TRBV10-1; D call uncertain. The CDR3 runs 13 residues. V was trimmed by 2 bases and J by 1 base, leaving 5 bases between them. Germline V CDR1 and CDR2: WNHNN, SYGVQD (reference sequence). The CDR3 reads CASSENSNYGYTF. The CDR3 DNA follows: TGCGCCAGCAGTGAGAACAGTAACTATGGCTACACCTTC.

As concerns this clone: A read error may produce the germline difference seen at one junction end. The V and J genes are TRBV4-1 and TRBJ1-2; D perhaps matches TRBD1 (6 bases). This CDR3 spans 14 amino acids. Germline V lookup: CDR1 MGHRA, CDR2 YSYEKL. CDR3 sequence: CASARAGELAGYTF. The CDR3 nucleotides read TGCGCCAGCGCTCGGGCAGGGGAGTTGGCTGGCTATACCTTC.

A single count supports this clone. The CDR3 loop reads CASSSGTGRKQYF. CDR3 nucleotide sequence: TGTGCCAGCAGCTCCGGGACAGGGAGGAAGCAGTACTTC. V is TRBV7-6 and J is TRBJ2-7; TRBD1 matches 9 bases. The CDR3 length is 13 residues. V gave up 4 bases and J gave up 8 bases; unmatched junction bases: 6. CDR1 and CDR2 (germline): SGHVS, FNYEAQ.

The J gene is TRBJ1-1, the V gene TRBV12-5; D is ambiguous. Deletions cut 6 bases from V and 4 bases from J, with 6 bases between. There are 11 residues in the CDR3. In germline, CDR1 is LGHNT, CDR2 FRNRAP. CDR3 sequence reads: CASGQITEAFF. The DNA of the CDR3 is TGTGCTAGTGGACAGATCACTGAAGCTTTCTTT.

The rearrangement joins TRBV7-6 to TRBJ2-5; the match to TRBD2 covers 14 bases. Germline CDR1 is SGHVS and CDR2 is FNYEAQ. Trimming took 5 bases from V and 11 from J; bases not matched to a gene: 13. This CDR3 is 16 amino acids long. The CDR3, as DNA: TGTGCCAGCAGCCTAAAGGGACTAGCGGGAGTTGGGGAGCAGTACTTC. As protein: CASSLKGLAGVGEQYF.

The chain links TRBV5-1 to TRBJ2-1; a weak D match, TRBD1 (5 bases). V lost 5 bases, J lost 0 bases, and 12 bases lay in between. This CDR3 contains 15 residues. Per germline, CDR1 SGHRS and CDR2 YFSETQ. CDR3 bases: TGCGCCAGCAGTTTACAGGAGAGCTCCTACAATGAGCAGTTCTTC. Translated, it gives CASSLQESSYNEQFF.

The CDR3 is CASSPTTGGNSNQPQHF. DNA of the CDR3: TGTGCCAGCAGTCCCACGACAGGGGGTAATAGCAATCAGCCCCAGCATTTT. The chain links TRBV25-1 to TRBJ1-5; TRBD1 matches at 9 bases. With 5 bases clipped from V and 0 bases from J, the junction kept 8 bases outside the gene matches. Germline assignment: CDR1 MGHDK and CDR2 SYGVNS. CDR3 length: 17 residues.

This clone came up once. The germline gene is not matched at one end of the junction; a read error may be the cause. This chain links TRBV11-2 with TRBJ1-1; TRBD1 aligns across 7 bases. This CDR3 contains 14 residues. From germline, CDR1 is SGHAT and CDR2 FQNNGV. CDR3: CASSRTGLNPEAFF. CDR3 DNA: TGTGCCAGCAGCCGGACAGGTCTGAACCCTGAAGCTTTCTTT.